The T cell receptor (beta chain) described here comes from a study of beta chain features in type 1 diabetes. Study-level results: In type 1 diabetes patients, VDJ junctions had fewer insertions; deletions at these junctions were more frequent.

Expressed TCRB transcripts got sequenced, as all isolated RNA was reverse transcribed. The assay was immunoSEQ multiplex PCR, and TCRdb's table has in-frame clones only and misses some. The table has 860,000 or so clones, about a sixth seen once; the top ten hold around 0.02%. Trimming at V came to 6 bases and at J to 4 bases, leaving 15 bases not matched to a gene. Germline V gene lookup returns CDR1 MDHEN and CDR2 SYDVKM. CDR3 length: 18 residues. This clone showed up just a few times. Its antigen is unknown. This TCR came from a woman under 30 in good health. This chain connects TRBV28 to TRBJ2-1; 10 bases map to TRBD2. The sample comprised naive CD4+ T cells from blood. The DNA for the CDR3 is TGTGCCAGCAGCCCGGGGGCAACGGGACTAGCGAAATACAATGAGCAGTTCTTC. Its translation is CASSPGATGLAKYNEQFF.